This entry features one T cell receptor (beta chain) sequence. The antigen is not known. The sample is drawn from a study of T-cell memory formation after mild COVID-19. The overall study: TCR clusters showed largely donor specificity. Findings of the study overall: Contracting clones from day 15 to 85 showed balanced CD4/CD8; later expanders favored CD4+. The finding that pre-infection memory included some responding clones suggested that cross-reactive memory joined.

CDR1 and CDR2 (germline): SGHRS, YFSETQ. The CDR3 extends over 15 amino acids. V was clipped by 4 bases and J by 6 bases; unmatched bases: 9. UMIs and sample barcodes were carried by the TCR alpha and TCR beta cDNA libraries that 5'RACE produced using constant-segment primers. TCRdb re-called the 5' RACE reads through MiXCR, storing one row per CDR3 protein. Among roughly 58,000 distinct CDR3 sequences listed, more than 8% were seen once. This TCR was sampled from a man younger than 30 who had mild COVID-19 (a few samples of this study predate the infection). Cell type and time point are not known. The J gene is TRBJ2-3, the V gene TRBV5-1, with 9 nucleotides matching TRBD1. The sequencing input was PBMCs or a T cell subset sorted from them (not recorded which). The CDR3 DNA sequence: TGCGCCAGCAGCCTCGGGGACAGGGTTGGGGATACGCAGTATTTT. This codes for CASSLGDRVGDTQYF. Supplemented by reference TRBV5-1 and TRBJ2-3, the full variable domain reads KAGVTQTPRYLIKTRGQQVTLSCSPISGHRSVSWYQQTPGQGLQFLFEYFSETQRNKGNFPGRFSGRQFSNSRSEMNVSTLELGDSALYLCASSLGDRVGDTQYFGPGTRLTVL.